Listed below are T cell receptor beta chains from one sample, sequenced in a study of shared clonotypes between healthy human individuals. Assay: immunoSEQ multiplex PCR; the TCRdb copy retains only in-frame clones and omits some. Of hundreds of thousands of clones detected, roughly 78% appear once; the ten largest clones hold 1.8%. The source material was memory CD4+ T cells sorted from blood. Receptors originate from a woman aged 25 to 39 in good health. CDR3s include the opening cysteine and the closing phenylalanine or tryptophan. The order of the fields is D gene, V gene, J gene, clone size, CDR3 protein, CDR3 DNA. The D gene is left open where the match is weak. Clone size is not always given. Where it is, it says once, few, many or a class for expanded clones.

D: TRBD1; V: TRBV28; J: TRBJ2-1; size: NA; CDR3: CASSSPHLGRGRNEQFF; DNA: TGTGCCAGCAGTTCCCCACACCTGGGCAGGGGGCGGAATGAGCAGTTCTTC
D: NA; V: TRBV18; J: TRBJ2-7; size: NA; CDR3: CASSPWDGYEQYF; DNA: TGTGCCAGCTCACCCTGGGACGGTTACGAGCAGTACTTC
D: NA; V: TRBV12-5; J: TRBJ2-1; size: NA; CDR3: CASGLTFYNEQFF; DNA: TGTGCTAGTGGTCTGACTTTCTACAATGAGCAGTTCTTC
D: NA; V: TRBV19; J: TRBJ2-2; size: few; CDR3: CASSIIVAGELFF; DNA: TGTGCCAGTAGTATAATAGTAGCCGGGGAGCTGTTTTTT
D: NA; V: TRBV7-2; J: TRBJ1-1; size: NA; CDR3: CASSLRSGISLNTEAFF; DNA: TGTGCCAGCAGCTTAAGGTCAGGAATAAGCCTGAACACTGAAGCTTTCTTT
D: NA; V: TRBV6-6; J: TRBJ1-5; size: NA; CDR3: CASGGTGQPQHF; DNA: TGTGCCAGCGGGGGTACAGGTCAGCCCCAGCATTTT
D: TRBD2; V: TRBV25-1; J: TRBJ2-1; size: NA; CDR3: CASREGLAGGGEQFF; DNA: TGTGCCAGCAGGGAGGGACTAGCGGGAGGAGGGGAGCAGTTCTTC
D: NA; V: TRBV5-1; J: TRBJ2-1; size: NA; CDR3: CASSSGPRDEQFF; DNA: TGCGCCAGCAGCTCCGGACCGAGGGATGAGCAGTTCTTC
D: NA; V: TRBV7-7; J: TRBJ2-7; size: NA; CDR3: CASSPLDSSYEQYF; DNA: TGTGCCAGCAGCCCCCTGGACAGTTCCTACGAGCAGTACTTC
D: NA; V: TRBV7-9; J: TRBJ1-1; size: NA; CDR3: CASSLGDSEAFF; DNA: TGTGCCAGCAGCTTGGGGGATTCTGAAGCTTTCTTT
D: NA; V: TRBV18; J: TRBJ2-2; size: NA; CDR3: CASSPDWSYTGELFF; DNA: TGTGCCAGCTCACCAGACTGGAGTTACACCGGGGAGCTGTTTTTT
D: NA; V: TRBV9; J: TRBJ2-3; size: NA; CDR3: CASSPLAGSGDTQYF; DNA: TGTGCCAGCAGCCCGTTGGCGGGTTCGGGAGATACGCAGTATTTT
D: NA; V: TRBV5-4; J: TRBJ2-1; size: NA; CDR3: CASSYTTGGANEQFF; DNA: TGTGCCAGCAGCTATACAACCGGAGGGGCAAATGAGCAGTTCTTC
D: TRBD2; V: TRBV6-1; J: TRBJ2-7; size: once; CDR3: CASSDHGGSYEQYF; DNA: TGTGCCAGCAGTGATCACGGCGGGAGCTACGAGCAGTACTTC
D: TRBD1; V: TRBV4-1; J: TRBJ1-2; size: NA; CDR3: CASSQGEGGYTF; DNA: TGTGCCAGCAGCCAGGGGGAGGGAGGCTACACCTTC
D: NA; V: TRBV5-4; J: TRBJ1-2; size: NA; CDR3: CASSQPSDRYYGYTF; DNA: TGTGCCAGCAGCCAACCATCCGACAGATACTATGGCTACACCTTC
D: TRBD1; V: TRBV5-6; J: TRBJ1-1; size: NA; CDR3: CASSLVGTGAVTEAFF; DNA: TGTGCCAGCAGCTTGGTGGGTACAGGGGCAGTCACTGAAGCTTTCTTT
D: NA; V: TRBV2; J: TRBJ1-3; size: NA; CDR3: CASSERASGNTIYF; DNA: TGTGCCAGCAGTGAAAGGGCCTCTGGAAACACCATATATTTT
D: TRBD1; V: TRBV5-1; J: TRBJ2-5; size: NA; CDR3: CASSFGGQTQETQYF; DNA: TGCGCCAGCAGCTTTGGGGGACAGACTCAAGAGACCCAGTACTTC
D: NA; V: TRBV2; J: TRBJ2-6; size: NA; CDR3: CASKQRGSGANVLTF; DNA: TGTGCCAGCAAACAAAGGGGATCTGGGGCCAACGTCCTGACTTTC
D: NA; V: TRBV9; J: TRBJ1-2; size: NA; CDR3: CASSPGGRTFNYGYTF; DNA: TGTGCCAGCAGCCCCGGGGGACGGACGTTTAACTATGGCTACACCTTC
D: NA; V: TRBV4-1; J: TRBJ2-1; size: NA; CDR3: CASSQRWRRDSEQFF; DNA: TGCGCCAGCAGCCAACGTTGGCGGCGGGATAGTGAGCAGTTCTTC
D: NA; V: TRBV6-4; J: TRBJ1-1; size: NA; CDR3: CASRARDTNTEAFF; DNA: TGTGCCAGCAGAGCCCGGGACACTAACACTGAAGCTTTCTTT
D: NA; V: TRBV27; J: TRBJ2-1; size: few; CDR3: CASSSGRGAYNEQFF; DNA: TGTGCCAGCAGTTCGGGCAGAGGGGCCTACAATGAGCAGTTCTTC
D: NA; V: TRBV28; J: TRBJ2-3; size: NA; CDR3: CASRASGRPSTDTQYF; DNA: TGTGCCAGCAGAGCCAGCGGGCGGCCCAGCACAGATACGCAGTATTTT
D: NA; V: TRBV5-6; J: TRBJ1-2; size: NA; CDR3: CASSSLDSSGYTF; DNA: TGTGCCAGCAGCTCCTTGGACAGTAGTGGCTACACCTTC
D: NA; V: TRBV18; J: TRBJ2-7; size: NA; CDR3: CASSPDSYEQYF; DNA: TGTGCCAGCTCACCAGACAGCTACGAGCAGTACTTC
D: TRBD1; V: TRBV18; J: TRBJ1-1; size: NA; CDR3: CASSPGQGILIEAFF; DNA: TGTGCCAGCTCCCCAGGACAGGGGATACTAATTGAAGCTTTCTTT
D: NA; V: TRBV19; J: TRBJ2-7; size: few; CDR3: CASSIAPLVGEQYF; DNA: TGTGCCAGTAGTATAGCCCCGCTAGTGGGGGAGCAGTACTTC
D: NA; V: TRBV9; J: TRBJ2-1; size: few; CDR3: CASSALHTGREMDEQFF; DNA: TGTGCCAGCAGCGCCCTACATACTGGACGGGAGATGGATGAGCAGTTCTTC